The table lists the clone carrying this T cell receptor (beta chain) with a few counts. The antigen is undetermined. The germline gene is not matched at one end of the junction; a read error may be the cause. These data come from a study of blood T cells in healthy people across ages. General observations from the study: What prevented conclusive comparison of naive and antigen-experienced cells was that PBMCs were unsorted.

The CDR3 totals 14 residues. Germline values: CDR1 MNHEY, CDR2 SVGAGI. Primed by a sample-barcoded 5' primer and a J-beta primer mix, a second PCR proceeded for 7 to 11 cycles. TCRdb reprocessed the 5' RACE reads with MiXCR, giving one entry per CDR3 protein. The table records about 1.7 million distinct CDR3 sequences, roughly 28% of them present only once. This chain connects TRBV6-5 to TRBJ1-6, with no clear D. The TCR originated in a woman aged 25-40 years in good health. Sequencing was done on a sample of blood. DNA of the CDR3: TGTGCCAGCAGTAGGAAGGAAGGAAATTCACTCCTCCACTTT. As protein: CASSRKEGNSLLHF.